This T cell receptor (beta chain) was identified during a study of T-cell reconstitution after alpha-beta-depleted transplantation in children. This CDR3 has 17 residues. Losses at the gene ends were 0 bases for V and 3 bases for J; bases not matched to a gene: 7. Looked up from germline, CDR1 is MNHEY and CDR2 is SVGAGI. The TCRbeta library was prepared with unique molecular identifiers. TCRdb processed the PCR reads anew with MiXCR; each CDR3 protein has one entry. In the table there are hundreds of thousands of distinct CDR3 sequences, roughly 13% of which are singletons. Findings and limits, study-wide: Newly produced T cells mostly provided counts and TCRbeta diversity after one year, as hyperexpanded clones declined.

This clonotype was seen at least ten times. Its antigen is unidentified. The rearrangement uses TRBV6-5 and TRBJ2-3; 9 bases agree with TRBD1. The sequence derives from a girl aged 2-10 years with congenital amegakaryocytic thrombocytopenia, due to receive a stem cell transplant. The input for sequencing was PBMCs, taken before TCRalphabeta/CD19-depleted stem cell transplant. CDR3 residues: CASSYSPPGQGTDTQYF. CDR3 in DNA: TGTGCCAGCAGTTACTCGCCCCCGGGACAGGGAACAGATACGCAGTATTTT.